One and the same sample provided the 27 T cell receptor beta chains below, sequenced in a study of blood T cell repertoires in COVID-19. Sequencing was performed with immunoSEQ multiplex PCR; in TCRdb, only in-frame clones are kept and a portion is missing. The repertoire has about 130,000 clones, around 88% of them found once; the top ten carry 15% to 20%. Sequencing was done on a sample of peripheral blood. These receptors all come from a woman in her 50s who had recovered from COVID-19.

The V gene is TRBV29-1, the J gene TRBJ2-1; 13 bases are a match to TRBD2. J gave up 8 bases and V 5 bases, and 6 bases lay outside the gene matches. Per the germline V gene, CDR1 is SQVTM and CDR2 is ANQGSEA. The CDR3 contains 14 residues. CDR3 DNA: TGCAGCGTTAAAGGGACTAGCGGGACACATGAGCAGTTCTTC. This codes for CSVKGTSGTHEQFF.

The CDR3 DNA sequence: TGTGCCAGCAGCTTAGAGAGAACAGGGACGGAATATGGCTACACCTTC. Translation: CASSLERTGTEYGYTF. The V and J genes are TRBV7-2 and TRBJ1-2; D is possibly TRBD1 (6 bases). There are 16 residues in the CDR3. CDR1 is SGHTA and CDR2 is FQGNSA in the germline V gene. Trimming took off 1 base at V and 5 bases at J, with 17 bases between the two ends.

This clone came up once. The chain joins TRBV19 to TRBJ2-2; TRBD2 might be the D (5 bases). V was trimmed by 2 bases and J by 3 bases, leaving 7 bases between them. In germline, CDR1 is LNHDA, CDR2 SQIVND (reference sequence). CDR3 length equals 14 residues. CDR3 in amino acids: CASSIWRDTGELFF. The DNA of the CDR3 is TGTGCCAGTAGTATATGGCGGGACACCGGGGAGCTGTTTTTT.

This chain uses TRBV30 with TRBJ2-2; 9 bases align to TRBD1. CDR1 is GTSNPN, CDR2 SVGIG, per germline (reference sequence). V dropped 3 bases and J dropped 1; count of bases not matched to a gene: 3. The CDR3 contains 15 residues. CDR3 in DNA: TGTGCCTGGAGAAGGGACAGGGTGAACACCGGGGAGCTGTTTTTT. Its protein product is CAWRRDRVNTGELFF. The entire variable domain, with the rest obtained from reference TRBV30 and TRBJ2-2, is as follows: SQTIHQWPATLVQPVGSPLSLECTVEGTSNPNLYWYRQAAGRGLQLLFYSVGIGQISSEVPQNLSASRPQDRQFILSSKKLLLSDSGFYLCAWRRDRVNTGELFFGEGSRLTVL.

J is TRBJ2-5 and V is TRBV12-3 or TRBV12-4; 8 bases align to TRBD2. This CDR3 region has 12 residues. V gave up 5 bases and J gave up 5 bases; unmatched junction bases: 1. CDR3 DNA: TGTGCCAGCAGTCCTAGCGGGGAGACCCAGTACTTC. It translates to CASSPSGETQYF.

This chain links TRBV5-1 with TRBJ2-3; 16 bases are shared with TRBD2. V dropped 2 bases and J dropped 8; count of bases not matched to a gene: 11. Germline values: CDR1 SGHRS, CDR2 YFSETQ. The length of the CDR3 is 18 residues. The CDR3 DNA follows: TGCGCCAGCAGCTTTACCGGGACTAGCGGGGGGGCCGTCGGTACGCAGTATTTT. The encoded protein is CASSFTGTSGGAVGTQYF.

The chain joins TRBV5-1 to TRBJ2-1; D may be TRBD2 (6 bases). Germline lookup yields CDR1 SGHRS and CDR2 YFSETQ. Trimming cost V 3 bases and J 3 bases, with 10 bases left between them. This CDR3 region has 14 residues. CDR3 in DNA: TGCGCCAGCAGCTCCCGGGGGATCTACAATGAGCAGTTCTTC. This codes for CASSSRGIYNEQFF.

The chain couples TRBV9 to TRBJ2-7; 10 nucleotides match TRBD1. Losses at the gene ends were 0 bases for V and 6 bases for J; bases not matched to a gene: 9. CDR1 is SGDLS and CDR2 is YYNGEE in the germline V gene. The CDR3 length is 16 residues. The CDR3 sequence is CASSVAAGQGWVEQYF. Here the CDR3 DNA reads TGTGCCAGCAGCGTAGCGGCGGGACAGGGGTGGGTCGAGCAGTACTTC.

The CDR3 nucleotides are TGTGCCAGCAGTTCCCTAGCGGGAGCCTACAATGAGCAGTTCTTC. Protein sequence: CASSSLAGAYNEQFF. This chain uses TRBV11-2 with TRBJ2-1; 10 bases are shared with TRBD2. The CDR3 is 15 amino acids. Looked up from germline, CDR1 is SGHAT and CDR2 is FQNNGV. With V trimmed by 6 bases and J by 2 bases, 4 bases remained unmatched.

The rearrangement uses TRBV27 and TRBJ2-2; unclear D gene. The CDR3 has 14 amino acids. Trimming took off 5 bases at V and 3 bases at J, with 10 bases between the two ends. Germline V gives CDR1 MNHEY, CDR2 SMNVEV (reference sequence). CDR3 loop: CASSNHRYTGELFF. Here the CDR3 DNA reads TGTGCCAGCAGTAACCACCGGTACACCGGGGAGCTGTTTTTT.

This CDR3 is CASSSQGQAGNTIYF. CDR3 bases: TGTGCCAGCTCATCTCAGGGGCAGGCTGGAAACACCATATATTTT. V gene TRBV18 combines with J gene TRBJ1-3; D is possibly TRBD1 (6 bases). Germline V gene data show CDR1 as KGHSH and CDR2 as LQKENI. This CDR3 is 15 amino acids long. Trimming left V 5 bases short and J 2 bases short, with 13 bases between.

The chain has TRBV15 and TRBJ2-7, with D unresolved. Trimming shortened V by 5 bases and J by 7 bases, and 15 bases separated the two germline ends. The germline CDR1 and CDR2 sequences are LNHNV and YYDKDF (reference sequence). This CDR3 contains 13 residues. DNA of the CDR3: TGTGCCACCAGCGCCCTTGATGTCCGGGAGCAGTACTTC. This codes for CATSALDVREQYF.

This chain connects TRBV7-2 to TRBJ2-1; no firm D call. From germline, CDR1 is SGHTA and CDR2 FQGNSA. This CDR3 region has 14 residues. V was shortened by 2 bases and J by 6 bases, with 11 bases between the two germline ends. CDR3 DNA sequence: TGTGCCAGCAGCTTAATTTTAGGCGGCAATGAGCAGTTCTTC. Its translation: CASSLILGGNEQFF.

The chain joins TRBV6-1 to TRBJ2-1, with TRBD1 as a possible D gene (6 bases). The CDR3 totals 16 residues. The V gene's germline CDR1 is MNHNS and CDR2 SASEGT. The V gene lost 4 bases and the J gene lost 1 base, with 14 bases spanning the gap. The CDR3 sequence is CASSGPRGGSYNEQFF. The CDR3 DNA reads TGTGCCAGCAGTGGACCGAGAGGGGGATCCTACAATGAGCAGTTCTTC.

The V call is TRBV7-9, the J call TRBJ2-1, with D perhaps TRBD2 (6 bases). V lost 1 base and J 6 bases, leaving 13 bases between the germline ends. Germline loops: CDR1 SEHNR, CDR2 FQNEAQ (reference sequence). There are 15 residues in the CDR3. In DNA form, the CDR3 reads TGTGCCAGCAGCTTAGATCACGGGGGTGGCAATGAGCAGTTCTTC. This gives the protein CASSLDHGGGNEQFF.

The chain carries TRBV6-5 and TRBJ2-3; 8 nucleotides agree with TRBD1. The trim removed 6 bases at V and 1 base at J, leaving 0 bases unmatched. Germline values: CDR1 MNHEY, CDR2 SVGAGI. There are 13 residues in the CDR3. The CDR3 bases are TGTGCCAGCAGGACAGGGGGCACAGATACGCAGTATTTT. It is translated as CASRTGGTDTQYF.

V and J are TRBV5-4 and TRBJ2-3; 16 nucleotides align to TRBD2. The V segment lost 4 bases and the J segment 0 bases; nucleotides outside the gene matches: 8. The CDR3 runs 19 residues. Germline assignment: CDR1 SGHNT and CDR2 YYREEE (reference sequence). CDR3 nucleotides: TGTGCCAGCAGCCGAGAGGGACTAGCGGGAGGGTTTAGCACAGATACGCAGTATTTT. Residues: CASSREGLAGGFSTDTQYF.

The V gene is TRBV6-5, the J gene TRBJ2-7, with 8 nucleotides matching TRBD2. Germline trimming cut 2 bases from V and 5 bases from J; bases unmatched to any gene: 8. Germline V lookup: CDR1 MNHEY, CDR2 SVGAGI. CDR3 length equals 15 residues. The CDR3 sequence: CASSYEQREIDEQYF. DNA of the CDR3: TGTGCCAGCAGTTACGAGCAGCGGGAGATAGACGAGCAGTACTTC.

The rearrangement uses TRBV9 and TRBJ1-2; no firm D call. Germline loops: CDR1 SGDLS, CDR2 YYNGEE. The CDR3 is 13 amino acids. Trimming left V 8 bases short and J 3 bases short, with 14 bases between. DNA of the CDR3: TGTGCCAGTGCACTTGGACTTGACTATGGCTACACCTTC. Amino acid sequence: CASALGLDYGYTF.

The chain carries TRBV2 and TRBJ2-7, with 11 bases that match TRBD1. Germline CDR1 is SNHLY and CDR2 is FYNNEI. This CDR3 has 16 residues. Losses at the gene ends were 6 bases for V and 3 bases for J; bases not matched to a gene: 10. The CDR3 DNA reads as TGTGCCAGCAGCGGGGACAGGGGGGACCACAGCTACGAGCAGTACTTC. This encodes CASSGDRGDHSYEQYF.

This chain links TRBV6-5 with TRBJ2-1; TRBD1 aligns across 10 bases. Per the germline V gene, CDR1 is MNHEY and CDR2 is SVGAGI. V shed 6 bases and J 2 bases; nucleotides not matched to a gene: 4. This CDR3 comprises 15 residues. The CDR3 DNA reads TGTGCCAGCAGCCAGACAGGGGGCCCCTACAATGAGCAGTTCTTC. It codes for CASSQTGGPYNEQFF.

This clone has just a few counts. The J gene is TRBJ2-2, the V gene TRBV27; D is possibly TRBD1 (6 bases). The germline V gene encodes CDR1 MNHEY and CDR2 SMNVEV (reference sequence). Between the trimmed V and J ends, which lost 4 bases and 5 bases, there was a span of 8 bases. The CDR3 covers 13 residues. CDR3 loop: CASSSDRTGELFF. The CDR3 nucleotides are TGTGCCAGCAGTTCAGACAGGACCGGGGAGCTGTTTTTT.

The V and J genes are TRBV28 and TRBJ1-1; tentative D call: TRBD1 (5 bases). Germline V gives CDR1 MDHEN, CDR2 SYDVKM. V was trimmed by 5 bases and J by 1 base, leaving 11 bases between them. This CDR3 spans 14 amino acids. CDR3 amino acids: CASSPGLPNTEAFF. In nucleotides, the CDR3 is TGTGCCAGCAGTCCGGGACTCCCGAACACTGAAGCTTTCTTT.

In nucleotides, the CDR3 is TGTGCCAGCAGCCAAAAACGGCAGGGGGCAGGCGAGCAGTACTTC. This encodes CASSQKRQGAGEQYF. The chain combines TRBV16 with TRBJ2-7; TRBD1 matches 8 bases. Trimming took 2 bases from V and 6 from J; bases not matched to a gene: 9. Looked up from germline, CDR1 is KGHSY and CDR2 is FQNENV. The CDR3 covers 15 residues.

This clone was seen once. The chain combines TRBV2 with TRBJ2-3; 7 bases align to TRBD2. This CDR3 has 14 amino acids. Trimming cost V 6 bases and J 1 base; bases outside gene matches: 4. Germline-derived CDR1 and CDR2 are SNHLY and FYNNEI. CDR3 sequence: CASRRLARTDTQYF. The CDR3 DNA reads TGTGCCAGCAGGAGACTAGCCCGCACAGATACGCAGTATTTT.

With respect to this clone: At the DNA level, this CDR3 is encoded by other sequences in the same sample as well. The CDR3 loop is CASSIGRDTQYF. The CDR3 DNA reads TGTGCCAGTAGTATAGGGCGGGATACGCAGTATTTT. The chain carries TRBV19 and TRBJ2-3; no clear D gene. The CDR3 consists of 12 residues. CDR1 and CDR2 (germline): LNHDA, SQIVND (reference sequence). V gave up 1 base and J gave up 6 bases, with 5 bases separating them.

The chain uses TRBV6-5 and TRBJ2-7, with a tentative D call TRBD2 (6 bases). With 7 bases removed from V and 3 bases from J, the gap between germline ends came to 13 bases. CDR1 is MNHEY, CDR2 SVGAGI, per germline. The CDR3 runs to 13 residues. The CDR3 nucleotides read TGTGCCAGCACCCCCCCCGGGGGCTACGAGCAGTACTTC. It encodes CASTPPGGYEQYF.